Listed below are T cell receptor beta chains from one sample, sequenced in a study of T-cell reconstitution after alpha-beta-depleted transplantation in children. Each CDR3 protein gets one entry after TCRdb re-called the PCR reads with MiXCR. The data contain 330,000 or so distinct CDR3 sequences, roughly 7.8% of them singletons. This specimen was peripheral blood, taken 360 days after TCRalphabeta/CD19-depleted stem cell transplant. The receptors come from a female patient between 2 and 15 years old who had a stem cell transplant for Fanconi anemia, so the T cells may come from the graft donor. Each CDR3 is given with its conserved first and last residue. D genes are given only for firm matches. The size field is filled for only some rows; it gives once, few, many or a size class.

TRBJ1-2 | TRBV5-6 | - | - | TGTGCCAGCAGCAAGAGCTATGGCTACACCTTC | CASSKSYGYTF
TRBJ1-1 | TRBV7-3 | - | many | TGTGCCAGCAGCTTACAGCTGAACACTGAAGCTTTCTTT | CASSLQLNTEAFF
TRBJ2-5 | TRBV20-1 | - | - | TGCTGTGCTAGAGATCATAAACGATGGGTCCCAAGCCAAGAGACCCAGTACTTC | CCARDHKRWVPSQETQYF
TRBJ2-3 | TRBV28 | TRBD1 | - | TGTGCCAGCAGTTTCCAATTCCGGACAGGGGACCCAGATACGCAGTATTTT | CASSFQFRTGDPDTQYF
TRBJ2-1 | TRBV7-6 | TRBD2 | few | TGTGCCAGCAGCCCCGGGACTAGCGGGGGGGCCTACAATGAGCAGTTCTTC | CASSPGTSGGAYNEQFF
TRBJ2-2 | TRBV7-9 | - | - | TGTGCCAGCAGCTTAAGACTAGTGAACACCGGGGAGCTGTTTTTT | CASSLRLVNTGELFF
TRBJ2-1 | TRBV7-9 | TRBD1 | many | TGTGCCAGCAGCCTAGACAGGGGGGGCTACAATGAGCAGTTCTTC | CASSLDRGGYNEQFF
TRBJ2-6 | TRBV9 | TRBD1 | - | TGTGCCAGCAGCGCCGTACCTGGAACAGGGGGCTTCTCTGGGGCCAACGTCCTGACTTTC | CASSAVPGTGGFSGANVLTF
TRBJ2-3 | TRBV25-1 | - | - | TGTGCCAGCAGTGAATATGCGGGGGCCACAGATACGCAGTATTTT | CASSEYAGATDTQYF
TRBJ1-5 | TRBV28 | - | many | TGTGCCAGCAGCACCCCCATTAAACGGGGGTTAGCTGGGCAGCCCCAGCATTTT | CASSTPIKRGLAGQPQHF
TRBJ1-2 | TRBV6-5 | - | many | TGTGCCAGCAGTTACGGACAGTACTATGGCTACACCTTC | CASSYGQYYGYTF
TRBJ2-7 | TRBV7-6 | - | many | TGTGCCAGCAGCCCACAGGGAATCGACTACGAGCAGTACTTC | CASSPQGIDYEQYF
TRBJ1-2 | TRBV12-3/TRBV12-4 | - | few | TGTGCCAGCAGTCCCCAAGAGGGCACTGGCTACACCTTC | CASSPQEGTGYTF
TRBJ2-1 | TRBV2 | - | many | TGTGCCAGCAAGCGCGGGCAGGGGAGGGATGAGCAGTTCTTC | CASKRGQGRDEQFF
TRBJ1-1 | TRBV7-3 | - | many | TGTGCCAGCAGCCTGGGGAGGTATGGGGACACTGAAGCTTTCTTT | CASSLGRYGDTEAFF
TRBJ2-7 | TRBV11-2 | - | many | TGTGCCAGCAGCTTAAATACTTACGAGCAGTACTTC | CASSLNTYEQYF
TRBJ2-2 | TRBV20-1 | - | many | TGCAGTGCTAGAGTTTTGGCCGCGAACACCGGGGAGCTGTTTTTT | CSARVLAANTGELFF
TRBJ1-2 | TRBV6-1 | - | many | TGTGCCAGCACGACCGACAGAACTTATGGCTACACCTTC | CASTTDRTYGYTF
TRBJ1-1 | TRBV6-1 | TRBD1 | few | TGTGCTTCAACGGACAGGGATAGAATGAACACTGAAGCTTTCTTT | CASTDRDRMNTEAFF
TRBJ2-3 | TRBV9 | - | many | TGTGCCAGCAGCGTAAGTGCGGGGGATACGCAGTATTTT | CASSVSAGDTQYF
TRBJ1-5 | TRBV20-1 | - | many | TGCAGTGCCCGTCGAGGGACTGATCAGCCCCAGCATTTT | CSARRGTDQPQHF
TRBJ2-1 | TRBV18 | TRBD1 | few | TGTGCCAGCTCACCCACAGGGGGCATCTACAATGAGCAGTTCTTC | CASSPTGGIYNEQFF
TRBJ1-1 | TRBV12-5 | - | - | TGTGCTAGTGGTTTGGAGAGGGGAGGGGAAGCTTTCTTT | CASGLERGGEAFF
TRBJ2-1 | TRBV3-1 | TRBD2 | few | TGTGCCAGCAGACCGACTAGCGGGGGGCTAAACTCCTACAATGAGCAGTTCTTC | CASRPTSGGLNSYNEQFF